The rows below give T cell receptor beta chains drawn from one sample of a study of cytomegalovirus exposure and HLA in healthy donors. TCRdb's copy holds only in-frame clones and misses some; the assay was immunoSEQ multiplex PCR. The data show some 120,000 clones, roughly 63% seen once. The specimen was PBMCs. Receptors originate from a man younger than 45 in good health and CMV-seropositive. Both conserved end residues are part of each CDR3. D genes are given only for firm matches. A row's size may be missing; if present it is once, few, many or a size class.

J,D,V,size,CDR3,DNA
TRBJ2-7,.,TRBV5-1,once,CASSWGGYEQYF,TGCGCCAGCAGCTGGGGAGGCTACGAGCAGTACTTC
TRBJ1-4,TRBD1,TRBV5-1,.,CASSYPGQATNEKLFF,TGCGCCAGCAGCTACCCGGGACAGGCAACTAATGAAAAACTGTTTTTT
TRBJ1-2,.,TRBV5-5,once,CASSLGLGHPLF,TGTGCCAGCAGCTTGGGTCTAGGACACCCTTTATTC
TRBJ2-5,.,TRBV21-1,.,CASSKSGPAGGKLETQYF,TGTGCCAGCAGCAAATCGGGGCCGGCGGGAGGGAAGCTCGAGACCCAGTACTTC
TRBJ2-7,TRBD2,TRBV7-2,.,CASSQTGTSGTSYEQYF,TGTGCCAGCAGCCAAACTGGGACTAGCGGGACTTCCTACGAGCAGTACTTC
TRBJ2-1,TRBD2,TRBV18,once,CASSPRTSASGLYNEQFF,TGTGCCAGCTCACCAAGGACTAGCGCCAGCGGGCTTTACAATGAGCAGTTCTTC
TRBJ1-3,TRBD1,TRBV9,once,CASSVLTGKGNTIYF,TGTGCCAGCAGCGTGTTGACAGGGAAAGGAAACACCATATATTTT
TRBJ1-2,.,TRBV6-5,.,CASSYSRARGYTF,TGTGCCAGCAGTTACTCGAGGGCGCGGGGCTACACCTTC
TRBJ2-7,.,TRBV2,.,CASRQGLNYEQYF,TGTGCCAGCAGGCAAGGACTTAACTACGAGCAGTACTTC
TRBJ2-7,.,TRBV12-1,.,CASSFAASSYEQYF,TGTGCCAGCAGCTTTGCGGCTAGCTCCTACGAGCAGTACTTC
TRBJ1-2,TRBD1,TRBV29-1,.,CSAAGDRGGYYGYTF,TGCAGCGCCGCTGGGGACAGGGGAGGATACTATGGCTACACCTTC
TRBJ2-5,TRBD1,TRBV18,few,CASSPTGEGETQYF,TGTGCCAGCTCACCGACAGGGGAAGGAGAGACCCAGTACTTC
TRBJ1-2,TRBD1,TRBV18,.,CASSPPTGVSDGYTF,TGTGCCAGCTCACCACCCACAGGGGTTTCGGATGGCTACACCTTC
TRBJ2-7,TRBD2,TRBV5-6,.,CASSSPRGGRRTYEQYF,TGTGCCAGCAGCTCCCCCCGGGGCGGGAGGCGTACCTACGAGCAGTACTTC
TRBJ1-5,TRBD1,TRBV15,.,CATSSSRSGQGSVNQPQHF,TGTGCCACCAGCAGTAGCCGGTCGGGACAGGGGTCCGTCAATCAGCCCCAGCATTTT
TRBJ2-1,TRBD2,TRBV7-2,.,CASSFGGGYNEQFF,TGTGCCAGCAGCTTCGGCGGGGGCTACAATGAGCAGTTCTTC
TRBJ1-4,.,TRBV9,.,CASSVAGGNEKLFF,TGTGCCAGCAGCGTAGCGGGGGGGAATGAAAAACTGTTTTTT
TRBJ2-7,TRBD1,TRBV5-1,.,CASSPGQDRVGEQYF,TGCGCCAGCAGCCCGGGGCAGGACAGGGTGGGGGAGCAGTACTTC
TRBJ1-2,.,TRBV4-3,.,CASSQDMEEGRDYGYTF,TGCGCCAGCAGCCAAGATATGGAGGAGGGGCGAGACTATGGCTACACCTTC
TRBJ2-2,.,TRBV27,.,CASRDSEAGELFF,TGTGCCAGCAGGGACTCCGAGGCGGGGGAGCTGTTTTTT
TRBJ1-2,.,TRBV27,.,CATKDRFSTYGYTF,TGTGCCACTAAAGACAGGTTTTCAACCTATGGCTACACCTTC
TRBJ2-5,TRBD1,TRBV7-9,.,CASRPRQGRAETQYF,TGTGCCAGCAGGCCTAGACAGGGGCGGGCGGAGACCCAGTACTTC
TRBJ1-3,.,TRBV4-1,.,CASSPHGPSGNTIYF,TGCGCCAGCAGCCCCCACGGTCCCTCTGGAAACACCATATATTTT
TRBJ2-1,TRBD2,TRBV9,.,CASSVGVLAGEADEQFF,TGTGCCAGCAGCGTAGGAGTACTAGCGGGAGAGGCAGATGAGCAGTTCTTC
TRBJ1-4,TRBD1,TRBV6-1,.,CASSEMDRGEKLFF,TGTGCCAGCAGTGAAATGGACAGGGGAGAAAAACTGTTTTTT
TRBJ2-2,.,TRBV19,.,CASQRQVFTGELFF,TGTGCCAGCCAGAGACAGGTTTTCACCGGGGAGCTGTTTTTT
TRBJ1-2,TRBD1,TRBV19,.,CASSMARGRGYGYTF,TGTGCCAGTAGTATGGCGAGGGGGCGAGGCTATGGCTACACCTTC
TRBJ2-7,TRBD2,TRBV7-8,.,CASSLVLGLAGDEQYF,TGTGCCAGCAGCTTAGTTCTGGGACTAGCGGGAGATGAGCAGTACTTC
TRBJ1-2,TRBD1,TRBV4-3,.,CASSQLQGIYGYTF,TGCGCCAGCAGCCAATTACAGGGGATCTATGGCTACACCTTC
TRBJ2-4,.,TRBV27,.,CASSLSISEDLKNIQYF,TGTGCCAGCAGTTTATCAATCTCAGAGGACTTGAAAAACATTCAGTACTTC
TRBJ1-2,TRBD1,TRBV9,few,CASRPTGEGLYGYTF,TGTGCCAGCAGGCCTACAGGGGAAGGTTTATATGGCTACACCTTC
TRBJ2-2,.,TRBV7-7,few,CASSKEYTNTGELFF,TGTGCTAGCAGTAAGGAGTATACGAACACCGGGGAGCTGTTTTTT
TRBJ2-3,.,TRBV4-2,.,CASSQDPAGPDTQYF,TGTGCCAGCAGCCAAGATCCCGCGGGCCCGGATACGCAGTATTTT
TRBJ2-7,.,TRBV28,.,CASSPGHYSHEQYF,TGTGCCAGCAGTCCGGGACATTATTCCCACGAGCAGTACTTC
TRBJ2-3,.,TRBV6-5,.,CASSYSLPGADTQYF,TGTGCCAGCAGTTACTCCCTCCCGGGGGCAGATACGCAGTATTTT
TRBJ2-7,.,TRBV9,.,CASSVGRGNYEQYF,TGTGCCAGCAGCGTAGGACGGGGGAACTACGAGCAGTACTTC
TRBJ2-3,TRBD2,TRBV9,.,CASTGSGSAADTQYF,TGTGCCAGTACGGGGAGCGGGAGTGCCGCAGATACGCAGTATTTT
TRBJ1-3,.,TRBV18,.,CASSPTTRNTIYF,TGTGCCAGCTCACCCACTACGCGGAACACCATATATTTT
TRBJ1-2,.,TRBV19,.,CASSRGLEYGYTF,TGTGCCAGTAGTAGGGGACTGGAGTATGGCTACACCTTC
TRBJ2-7,TRBD1,TRBV5-5,.,CASSRQGSYEQYF,TGTGCCAGCAGCCGACAGGGGTCGTACGAGCAGTACTTC
TRBJ1-4,TRBD1,TRBV27,.,CASRAYRGPAGANEKLFF,TGTGCCAGCAGGGCTTACAGGGGCCCTGCTGGAGCTAATGAAAAACTGTTTTTT
TRBJ1-5,.,TRBV6-6,.,CASSYSLYSNQPQHF,TGTGCCAGCAGTTACTCTCTTTATAGCAATCAGCCCCAGCATTTT
TRBJ1-2,.,TRBV5-1,.,CASSLARAYGYTF,TGCGCCAGCAGCTTGGCCAGGGCCTATGGCTACACCTTC
TRBJ2-1,.,TRBV5-6,once,CASSFDGEVTYNEQFF,TGTGCCAGCAGTTTCGACGGGGAAGTAACCTACAATGAGCAGTTCTTC
TRBJ2-1,TRBD2,TRBV10-1,.,CASSGTSSGDYNEQFF,TGCGCCAGCAGTGGGACCTCTAGCGGGGACTACAATGAGCAGTTCTTC
TRBJ2-3,TRBD2,TRBV5-4,once,CASSLGASGSFPDTQYF,TGTGCCAGCAGCTTGGGGGCTAGCGGGAGCTTTCCAGATACGCAGTATTTT